In its sample, the clone carrying this T cell receptor (beta chain) was seen once. Its antigen remains unknown. The CDR3 extends over 12 amino acids. Trimming left V 2 bases short and J 6 bases short, with 9 bases between. Germline V CDR1 and CDR2: SGHNT, YYREEE (reference sequence). TCRdb's table, derived via immunoSEQ multiplex PCR, lists solely in-frame clones and lacks some. The table shows around 510,000 clones, with 90% to 96% occurring only once. The data were taken from a study of shared clonotypes between healthy human individuals. Overall study context: There were three CD4 naive, three CD4 memory, two CD8 naive and one CD8 memory plates per donor. Study-level results: Relative to their counterparts shared across all four donors, non-shared clonotypes exhibited diminished generation probabilities. Naive CD4 clonotypes were shared across a few donors at roughly 5.3%.

Nashville, Tennessee was home to all donors, who were Caucasian adults. V and J are TRBV5-4 and TRBJ2-7; D ambiguous. Material for sequencing was naive CD4+ T cells sorted from blood. This sample's subset: CD45RA+ positively selected. The sequence derives from a woman younger than 45 in good health. The CDR3 reads CASSFPPGEQYF. DNA of the CDR3: TGTGCCAGCAGCTTTCCACCCGGCGAGCAGTACTTC.